This T cell receptor beta chain is drawn from a study of blood T cell repertoires in COVID-19. Background on the study: The study drew acute and convalescent COVID-19 samples from the United States, Italy and Spain.

As handled by the study authors: For nucleated cells, counts were estimated from reference gene primer amplification. TCRdb's copy holds only in-frame clones and misses some; the assay was immunoSEQ multiplex PCR. V, J and clone size are taken as reported in that table, and D and trimming were inferred from the DNA itself. The sample yields about 410,000 clones, just over 85% seen once. Trimming cost V 5 bases and J 7 bases; bases outside gene matches: 7. Germline CDR1 is SGHTA and CDR2 is FQGNSA. CDR3 length equals 15 residues. The sequence was obtained from a woman in her thirties with active or convalescent COVID-19. The gene calls are TRBV7-2 and TRBJ2-1; 11 bases are shared with TRBD2. Sequenced: peripheral blood. The CDR3 coding sequence is TGTGCCAGCAGCCCCCGGGGACTAGCGGTTAATGAGCAGTTCTTC. It is translated as CASSPRGLAVNEQFF.